Below, 29 T cell receptor beta chains from the same sample are listed, as sequenced in a study of control samples from healthy donors and cancer patients. Data came from immunoSEQ multiplex PCR; TCRdb stores just in-frame clones and leaves some out. The table shows about 150,000 clones, with approximately 94% occurring only once. Sequencing was performed on blood. The origin of the receptors is a man between 35 and 55 years old in good health.

The chain carries TRBV12-3 or TRBV12-4 and TRBJ1-1; D possibly corresponds to TRBD1 (5 bases). V was clipped by 6 bases and J by 6 bases, with 11 bases between them. The length of the CDR3 is 12 residues. The CDR3 nucleotides are TGTGCCAGCAGCCCCCAGGGAGCTGAAGCTTTCTTT. This codes for CASSPQGAEAFF.

The chain's CDR3 is CASSHQPGQSTEAFF. Written as DNA, the CDR3 is TGCGCCAGCAGCCACCAGCCTGGACAGAGTACTGAAGCTTTCTTT. The rearrangement uses TRBV4-1 and TRBJ1-1, with a tentative D call TRBD1 (6 bases). The germline V and J ends were trimmed by 3 bases and 5 bases, with 16 bases remaining between them. The germline gives CDR1 MGHRA, CDR2 YSYEKL. The CDR3 covers 15 residues.

The chain is built from TRBV5-6 and TRBJ1-1; a weak D match, TRBD1 (5 bases). The CDR3 consists of 15 residues. Germline CDR1 SGHDT, CDR2 YYEEEE. Trimming took 5 bases from V and 0 from J, leaving 14 bases between them. CDR3 nucleotides: TGTGCCAGCAGGTGGCAGGGTACATTGAACACTGAAGCTTTCTTT. This codes for CASRWQGTLNTEAFF.

This chain links TRBV27 with TRBJ2-1; D unclear. Germline V gene data show CDR1 as MNHEY and CDR2 as SMNVEV (reference sequence). This CDR3 contains 16 residues. V was shortened by 2 bases and J by 4 bases, with 15 bases between the two germline ends. In DNA, the CDR3 is TGTGCCAGCAGTTTAACCACATCCTACCCTTACAATGAGCAGTTCTTC. It yields the protein CASSLTTSYPYNEQFF.

The sample holds one count of this clone. This chain joins TRBV30 and TRBJ2-1; D is possibly TRBD2 (5 bases). Trimming cost V 0 bases and J 8 bases, with 8 bases left between them. Germline CDR1 GTSNPN, CDR2 SVGIG (reference sequence). CDR3 length: 12 amino acids. The CDR3 sequence is CAWSVGGYEQFF. CDR3 in DNA: TGTGCCTGGAGTGTCGGAGGCTATGAGCAGTTCTTC.

This chain links TRBV27 with TRBJ1-5; weak D call: TRBD1 (6 bases). Deletions cut 2 bases from V and 2 bases from J, with 10 bases between. Germline CDR1 and CDR2: MNHEY and SMNVEV (reference sequence). There are 15 residues in the CDR3. CDR3 amino acids: CASSLGGLGNQPQHF. In DNA, the CDR3 is TGTGCCAGCAGTTTAGGGGGGCTCGGCAATCAGCCCCAGCATTTT.

The chain carries TRBV6-5 and TRBJ1-2; D is uncertain. V dropped 5 bases and J dropped 5 bases, with 15 bases sitting between them. CDR1 is MNHEY and CDR2 is SVGAGI in the germline V gene. The CDR3 has 14 residues. CDR3 coding DNA: TGTGCCAGCAGTCCGAGGACGGACGCTTATGGCTACACCTTC. Translated: CASSPRTDAYGYTF.

The chain has TRBV27 and TRBJ1-2, with unresolved D. CDR1 and CDR2 from the germline V gene are MNHEY and SMNVEV (reference sequence). There are 14 residues in the CDR3. Trimming removed 2 bases from V and 3 bases from J, with 10 bases in between. CDR3: CASSLGPLHYGYTF. In nucleotides, the CDR3 is TGTGCCAGCAGTTTAGGACCATTACACTATGGCTACACCTTC.

The sample holds a few counts of this clone. The chain has TRBV20-1 and TRBJ2-1; D call uncertain. CDR1 is DFQATT, CDR2 SNEGSKA, per germline (reference sequence). With 3 bases removed from V and 8 bases from J, the gap between germline ends came to 8 bases. The CDR3 loop spans 11 amino acids. CDR3 DNA: TGCAGTGCTAGTTCTATGCATGAGCAGTTCTTC. Translated: CSASSMHEQFF.

V is TRBV7-9 and J is TRBJ2-5; D may match TRBD1 or TRBD2 (6 bases each). V was pared by 4 bases and J by 2 bases, with 20 bases between. The germline CDR1 and CDR2 sequences are SEHNR and FQNEAQ (reference sequence). The CDR3 consists of 17 residues. In nucleotides, the CDR3 is TGTGCCAGCAGCTCCCCGGCGTCGGGGGCCCGTCAAGAGACCCAGTACTTC. It encodes CASSSPASGARQETQYF.

The chain links TRBV5-4 to TRBJ2-2; a possible D gene is TRBD1 (6 bases). Looked up from germline, CDR1 is SGHNT and CDR2 is YYREEE (reference sequence). The CDR3 extends over 15 amino acids. The V and J ends lost 4 bases and 6 bases respectively, with 16 bases between them. The CDR3 protein is CASSRWGLEAGELFF. Written as DNA, the CDR3 is TGTGCCAGCAGCCGGTGGGGGCTGGAGGCCGGGGAGCTGTTTTTT.

V usage is TRBV6-5 and J usage is TRBJ1-6, with D possibly matching TRBD1 (6 bases). Germline assignment: CDR1 MNHEY and CDR2 SVGAGI. Trimming removed 6 bases from V and 3 bases from J, with 12 bases in between. The CDR3 consists of 15 residues. CDR3 in amino acids: CASSLQGRYNSPLHF. The CDR3 DNA is TGTGCCAGCAGCCTACAGGGTCGCTATAATTCACCCCTCCACTTT.

The genes are TRBV6-5 and TRBJ2-5; tentatively, D is TRBD1 (5 bases). The CDR3 totals 13 residues. The germline gives CDR1 MNHEY, CDR2 SVGAGI. Trimming removed 6 bases at V and 1 base at J, with 9 bases between. CDR3 sequence reads: CASRQGIQETQYF. The CDR3 nucleotides are TGTGCCAGCAGGCAGGGAATCCAAGAGACCCAGTACTTC.

The rearrangement links TRBV19 to TRBJ1-4; TRBD1 might be the D (5 bases). The V gene lost 5 bases and the J gene lost 7 bases, with 20 bases spanning the gap. The CDR3 contains 16 residues. The V gene's germline CDR1 is LNHDA and CDR2 SQIVND (reference sequence). The CDR3 bases are TGTGCCAGTAGTCCCCGGGCCCCGGGACCCCCTGAAAAACTGTTTTTT. Its translation: CASSPRAPGPPEKLFF.

V gene TRBV11-2 combines with J gene TRBJ2-3; D not resolved. The V end lost 0 bases, the J end lost 4 bases, and 8 bases lay between the germline ends. CDR1 and CDR2 (germline): SGHAT, FQNNGV. The length of the CDR3 is 14 residues. The CDR3 nucleotides are TGTGCCAGCAGCTTAGAGTGGGGTTCAGATACGCAGTATTTT. As protein: CASSLEWGSDTQYF.

This chain uses TRBV13 with TRBJ1-3; D may be TRBD1 (5 bases). The ends were cut back, 5 bases at V and 0 bases at J, with 20 bases in the middle. The germline V gene has CDR1 PRHDT and CDR2 FYEKMQ (reference sequence). The CDR3 length is 18 residues. CDR3 bases: TGTGCCAGCAGCCTCATGGGACGGGGGTTTTACTCTGGAAACACCATATATTTT. Its translation: CASSLMGRGFYSGNTIYF.

The rearrangement uses TRBV23-1 and TRBJ1-4, with TRBD1 matching 10 bases. TRBV23-1 is an ORF for which the function is uncertain. V lost 10 bases to trimming and J lost 12 bases; unmatched junction nucleotides: 11. The CDR3 extends over 13 amino acids. CDR3 loop: CANPGQGRCELFF. CDR3 coding DNA: TGCGCCAATCCGGGACAGGGGAGGTGTGAACTGTTTTTT.

The V gene is TRBV19, the J gene TRBJ1-5; maybe TRBD1 (5 bases). CDR1 and CDR2 from the germline V gene are LNHDA and SQIVND (reference sequence). The CDR3 spans 17 residues. Deletions cut 3 bases from V and 4 bases from J, with 19 bases between. In nucleotides, the CDR3 is TGTGCCAGTAGTATCCAATACGGGGTTCGGGGGAATCAGCCCCAGCATTTT. It translates to CASSIQYGVRGNQPQHF.

This chain links TRBV25-1 with TRBJ1-2; 9 bases are shared with TRBD1. Losses at the gene ends were 2 bases for V and 0 bases for J; bases not matched to a gene: 4. In germline, CDR1 is MGHDK, CDR2 SYGVNS. This CDR3 is 16 amino acids long. CDR3 region: CASSESDRGSNYGYTF. In nucleotides, the CDR3 is TGTGCCAGCAGTGAAAGTGACAGGGGGTCTAACTATGGCTACACCTTC.

This clone came up once. V is TRBV19 and J is TRBJ1-6, with 8 bases identical to TRBD1. There are 15 residues in the CDR3. Trimming removed 3 bases from V and 7 bases from J; junction bases left unmatched: 5. Germline CDR1 reads LNHDA; CDR2 reads SQIVND (reference sequence). The DNA of the CDR3 is TGTGCCAGTAGTATCGGCGACAGGGGAAATTCACCCCTCCACTTT. This codes for CASSIGDRGNSPLHF.

The chain uses TRBV4-1 and TRBJ1-5; D not certain. The CDR3 has 15 residues. Trimming pared 2 bases from V and 2 bases from J, leaving 10 bases between. Germline assignment: CDR1 MGHRA and CDR2 YSYEKL. The CDR3 nucleotides read TGCGCCAGCAGCCAAAGGGAAGGCCGCAATCAGCCCCAGCATTTT. Its protein is CASSQREGRNQPQHF.

This chain links TRBV7-2 with TRBJ1-6, with 8 nucleotides matching TRBD1. Germline CDR1 reads SGHTA; CDR2 reads FQGNSA. V was pared by 5 bases and J by 1 base, with 7 bases of the junction left unmatched. The CDR3 is 17 amino acids. The CDR3 coding sequence is TGTGCCAGCAGCCGGACAGGGACGGTGTCCTATAATTCACCCCTCCACTTT. Protein: CASSRTGTVSYNSPLHF.

This rearrangement joins TRBV5-4 to TRBJ1-1; tentative D call: TRBD1 (6 bases). Germline CDR1 and CDR2: SGHNT and YYREEE (reference sequence). The germline V and J ends were trimmed by 4 bases and 4 bases, with 17 bases remaining between them. The CDR3 extends over 15 amino acids. The DNA of the CDR3 is TGTGCCAGCAGCCCGGTAAGGGGGGTTGGCACTGAAGCTTTCTTT. Translated, it gives CASSPVRGVGTEAFF.

The CDR3 here is CASNKETGQPSGYTF. In nucleotides, the CDR3 is TGTGCCAGCAATAAGGAAACGGGACAGCCGAGTGGCTACACCTTC. The chain has TRBV6-5 and TRBJ1-2; 7 nucleotides match TRBD1. Trimming removed 7 bases from V and 7 bases from J; junction bases left unmatched: 15. CDR3 length equals 15 residues. Germline V gives CDR1 MNHEY, CDR2 SVGAGI.

The chain recombines TRBV9 with TRBJ1-3, with 7 bases matching TRBD1. The CDR3 loop spans 15 amino acids. V gave up 3 bases and J gave up 0 bases; unmatched junction bases: 3. Germline CDR1 SGDLS, CDR2 YYNGEE. For the CDR3, the DNA is TGTGCCAGCAGCGCAGGGGACAGCTCTGGAAACACCATATATTTT. Amino acids: CASSAGDSSGNTIYF.

This clone was counted once. The genes are TRBV19 and TRBJ1-1, with a possible D match to TRBD1 (6 bases). This CDR3 has 13 amino acids. The germline CDR1 and CDR2 sequences are LNHDA and SQIVND (reference sequence). Trimming removed 7 bases from V and 5 bases from J, with 14 bases in between. CDR3 in amino acids: CASMSGGATEAFF. Written as DNA, the CDR3 is TGTGCCAGTATGTCGGGGGGGGCAACTGAAGCTTTCTTT.

The count of this clone is one. The chain is built from TRBV7-2 and TRBJ1-5; D not resolved. V lost 1 base and J 11 bases, leaving 18 bases between the germline ends. The length of the CDR3 is 15 residues. Germline V gene lookup returns CDR1 SGHTA and CDR2 FQGNSA. The CDR3 nucleotides read TGTGCCAGCAGCTTAGATTTCGGCAGGAGTGAGGCCCAGCATTTT. Amino acids: CASSLDFGRSEAQHF.

The chain is built from TRBV19 and TRBJ2-7; 8 bases align to TRBD1. J was trimmed by 2 bases and V by 4 bases; bases with no gene match: 4. In germline, CDR1 is LNHDA, CDR2 SQIVND (reference sequence). This CDR3 region has 14 residues. The CDR3 reads CASSRETGAYEQYF. DNA of the CDR3: TGTGCCAGTAGTAGGGAGACAGGGGCCTACGAGCAGTACTTC.

This sequence joins TRBV6-5 and TRBJ1-5, with D unclear. Germline lookup yields CDR1 MNHEY and CDR2 SVGAGI. V was pared by 3 bases and J by 5 bases, with 8 bases between. The CDR3 contains 13 residues. The chain's CDR3 is CASSYLKDQPQHF. The CDR3 coding sequence is TGTGCCAGCAGTTATTTAAAGGATCAGCCCCAGCATTTT.